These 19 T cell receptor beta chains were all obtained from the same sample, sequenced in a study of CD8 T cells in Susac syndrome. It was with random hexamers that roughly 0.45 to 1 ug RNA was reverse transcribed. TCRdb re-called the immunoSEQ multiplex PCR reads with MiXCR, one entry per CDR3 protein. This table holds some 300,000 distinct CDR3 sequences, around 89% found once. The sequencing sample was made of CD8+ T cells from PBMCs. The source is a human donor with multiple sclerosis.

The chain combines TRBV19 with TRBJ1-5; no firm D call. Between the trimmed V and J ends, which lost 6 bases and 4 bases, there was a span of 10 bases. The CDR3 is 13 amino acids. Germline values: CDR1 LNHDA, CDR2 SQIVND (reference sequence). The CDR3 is CASSPSQNQPQHF. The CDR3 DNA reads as TGTGCCAGTAGCCCCTCCCAGAATCAGCCCCAGCATTTT.

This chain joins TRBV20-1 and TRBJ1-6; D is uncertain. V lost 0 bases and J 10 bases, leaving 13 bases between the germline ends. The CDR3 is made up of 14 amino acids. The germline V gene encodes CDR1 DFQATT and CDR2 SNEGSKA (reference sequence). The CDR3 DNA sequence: TGCAGTGCTAGAGAATTGGCCGGGCGCTCACCCCTCCACTTT. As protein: CSARELAGRSPLHF.

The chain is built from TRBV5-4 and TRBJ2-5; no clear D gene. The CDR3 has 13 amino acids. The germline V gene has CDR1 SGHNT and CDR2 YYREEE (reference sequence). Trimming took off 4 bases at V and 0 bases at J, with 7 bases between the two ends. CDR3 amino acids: CASSARYQETQYF. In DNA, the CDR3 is TGTGCCAGCAGCGCACGGTACCAAGAGACCCAGTACTTC.

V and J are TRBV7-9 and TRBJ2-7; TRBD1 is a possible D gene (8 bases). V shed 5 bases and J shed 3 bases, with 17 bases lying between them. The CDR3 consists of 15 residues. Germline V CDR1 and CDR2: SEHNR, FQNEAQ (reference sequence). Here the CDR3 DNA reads TGTGCCAGCAGCGTTACCGGGGGGACAGGCTACGAGCAGTACTTC. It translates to CASSVTGGTGYEQYF.

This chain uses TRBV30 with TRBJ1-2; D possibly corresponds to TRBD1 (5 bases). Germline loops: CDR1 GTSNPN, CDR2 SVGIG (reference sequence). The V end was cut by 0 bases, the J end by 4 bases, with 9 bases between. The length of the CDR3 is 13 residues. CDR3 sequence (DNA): TGTGCCTGGAGTGTAACAGGCGGCTATGGCTACACCTTC. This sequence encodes CAWSVTGGYGYTF.

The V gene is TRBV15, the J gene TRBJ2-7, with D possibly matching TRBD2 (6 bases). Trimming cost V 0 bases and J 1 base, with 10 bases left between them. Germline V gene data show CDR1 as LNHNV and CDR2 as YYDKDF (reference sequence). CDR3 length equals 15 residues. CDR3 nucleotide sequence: TGTGCCACCAGCAGAGAAGGCGGGATGTCCTACGAGCAGTACTTC. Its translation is CATSREGGMSYEQYF.

CDR3 loop: CASSPASPYSNQPQHF. CDR3 coding DNA: TGTGCCAGCAGTCCGGCTAGCCCCTATAGCAATCAGCCCCAGCATTTT. The chain employs TRBV6-1 and TRBJ1-5; D is unresolved. CDR1 MNHNS and CDR2 SASEGT come from the germline V gene. Between the trimmed V and J ends, which lost 5 bases and 0 bases, there was a span of 14 bases. CDR3 size: 16 residues.

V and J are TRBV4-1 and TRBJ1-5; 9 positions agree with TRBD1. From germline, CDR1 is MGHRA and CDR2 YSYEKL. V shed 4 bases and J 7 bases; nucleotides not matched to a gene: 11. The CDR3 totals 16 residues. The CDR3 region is CASSRPGGTGYQPQHF. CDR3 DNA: TGCGCCAGCAGCCGACCAGGGGGGACAGGGTACCAGCCCCAGCATTTT.

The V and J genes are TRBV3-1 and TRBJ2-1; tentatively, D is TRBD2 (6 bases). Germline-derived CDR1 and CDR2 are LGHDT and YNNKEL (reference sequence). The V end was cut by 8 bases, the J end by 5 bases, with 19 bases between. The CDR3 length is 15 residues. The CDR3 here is CASHRAYLAHNEQFF. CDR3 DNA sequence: TGTGCCAGCCACCGAGCCTACCTAGCGCACAATGAGCAGTTCTTC.

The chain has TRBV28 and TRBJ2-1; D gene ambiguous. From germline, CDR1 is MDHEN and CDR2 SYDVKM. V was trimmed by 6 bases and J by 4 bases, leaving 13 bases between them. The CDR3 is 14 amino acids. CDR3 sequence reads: CASSPSKGYNEQFF. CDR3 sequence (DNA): TGTGCCAGCAGCCCGTCGAAGGGATACAATGAGCAGTTCTTC.

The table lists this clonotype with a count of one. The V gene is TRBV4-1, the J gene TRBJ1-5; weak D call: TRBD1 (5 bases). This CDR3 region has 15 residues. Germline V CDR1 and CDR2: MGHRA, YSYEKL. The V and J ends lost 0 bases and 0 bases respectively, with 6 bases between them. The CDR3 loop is CASSQEGDSNQPQHF. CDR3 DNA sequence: TGCGCCAGCAGCCAAGAGGGGGATAGCAATCAGCCCCAGCATTTT.

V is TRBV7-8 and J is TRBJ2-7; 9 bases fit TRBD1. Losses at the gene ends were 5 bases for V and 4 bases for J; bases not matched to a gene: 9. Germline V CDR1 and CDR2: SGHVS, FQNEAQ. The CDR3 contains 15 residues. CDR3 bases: TGTGCCAGCAGCCTCCCGGACAGGGGAGGGTACGAGCAGTACTTC. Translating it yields CASSLPDRGGYEQYF.

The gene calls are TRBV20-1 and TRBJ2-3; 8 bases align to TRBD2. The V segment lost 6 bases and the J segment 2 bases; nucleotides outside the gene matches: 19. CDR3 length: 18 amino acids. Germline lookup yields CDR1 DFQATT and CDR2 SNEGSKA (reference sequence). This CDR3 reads CSAPGTPLPGGLTDTQYF. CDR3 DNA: TGCAGTGCCCCGGGGACCCCACTCCCGGGAGGGCTCACAGATACGCAGTATTTT.

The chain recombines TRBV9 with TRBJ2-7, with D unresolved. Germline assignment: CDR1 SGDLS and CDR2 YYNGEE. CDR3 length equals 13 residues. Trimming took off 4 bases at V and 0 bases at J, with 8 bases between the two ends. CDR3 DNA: TGTGCCAGCAGCCCCAACCCCTCCTACGAGCAGTACTTC. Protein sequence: CASSPNPSYEQYF.

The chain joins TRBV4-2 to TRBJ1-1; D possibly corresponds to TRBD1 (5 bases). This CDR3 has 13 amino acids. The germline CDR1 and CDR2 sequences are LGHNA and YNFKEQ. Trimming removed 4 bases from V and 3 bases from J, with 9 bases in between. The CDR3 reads CASSPQDYTEAFF. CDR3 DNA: TGTGCCAGCAGCCCACAGGACTACACTGAAGCTTTCTTT.

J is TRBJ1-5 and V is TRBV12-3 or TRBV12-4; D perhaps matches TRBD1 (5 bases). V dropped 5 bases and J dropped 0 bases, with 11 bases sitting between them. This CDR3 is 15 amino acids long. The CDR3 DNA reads TGTGCCAGCAGTGTGGAAGGGACTAGCAATCAGCCCCAGCATTTT. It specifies CASSVEGTSNQPQHF.

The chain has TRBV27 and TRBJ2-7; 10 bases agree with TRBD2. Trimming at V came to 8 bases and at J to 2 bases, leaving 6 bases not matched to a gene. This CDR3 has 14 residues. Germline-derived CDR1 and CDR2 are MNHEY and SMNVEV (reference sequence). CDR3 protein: CASGLAGGAYEQYF. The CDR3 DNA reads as TGTGCCAGCGGATTAGCGGGGGGCGCCTACGAGCAGTACTTC.

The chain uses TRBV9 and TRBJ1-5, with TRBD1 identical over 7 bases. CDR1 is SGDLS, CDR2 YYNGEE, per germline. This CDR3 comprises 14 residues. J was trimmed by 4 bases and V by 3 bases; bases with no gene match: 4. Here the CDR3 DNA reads TGTGCCAGCAGCGACGGGACAGCGAATCAGCCCCAGCATTTT. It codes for CASSDGTANQPQHF.

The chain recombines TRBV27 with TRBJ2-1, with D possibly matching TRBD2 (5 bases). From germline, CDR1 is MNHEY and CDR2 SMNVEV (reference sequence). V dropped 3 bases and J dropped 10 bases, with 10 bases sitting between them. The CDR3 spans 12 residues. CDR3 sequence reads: CASSLGSGEQFF. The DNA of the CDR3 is TGTGCCAGCAGTTTGGGTTCGGGGGAGCAGTTCTTC.